This T cell receptor (beta chain) was identified during a study of technical replicates of blood from a few donors. Clones were sequenced by immunoSEQ multiplex PCR, and TCRdb holds only the in-frame ones, with some missing. The sample includes roughly 69,000 clones, around 87% of them seen just once. Germline V lookup: CDR1 LGHNA, CDR2 YNFKEQ. V was trimmed by 2 bases and J by 7 bases, leaving 8 bases between them. CDR3 length: 12 residues. The chain couples TRBV4-2 to TRBJ1-2; D gene uncertain. This clonotype was obtained from a human donor in good health. Some clones in this sample may be carry-over from other donors' samples. Sequenced sample: PBMCs. CDR3 residues: CASSQPSGGYTF. The CDR3 DNA reads TGTGCCAGCAGCCAACCCTCCGGTGGCTACACCTTC.